The 21 T cell receptor beta chains reported below all come from one sample, sequenced in a study of early T cells in non-severe SARS-CoV-2 infection (dated by TCRdb to 2020 to 2022). Libraries were prepared through 5' RACE. Sequenced using a NextSeq 500. In TCRdb, the public reads were trimmed at Q25 with fastp and aligned with MiXCR, with productive beta chains retained. Rows are unified per CDR3 protein, each entry keeping the most common DNA and genes. The sample data list under 85,000 distinct CDR3 sequences, and around 15% of these were observed just once. The ten largest account for roughly 9.8% of the sample. Specimen: whole blood. The receptors originated from an adult who was a healthcare worker with PCR-confirmed SARS-CoV-2 infection or an uninfected control (not recorded which).

This clonotype was seen more than once but under ten times. The chain joins TRBV27 to TRBJ2-2; D is uncertain. Germline loops: CDR1 MNHEY, CDR2 SMNVEV (reference sequence). Trimming pared 2 bases from V and 5 bases from J, leaving 6 bases between. This CDR3 has 13 amino acids. CDR3 loop: CASSLAQTGELFF. CDR3 DNA sequence: TGTGCCAGCAGTTTAGCACAGACCGGGGAGCTGTTTTTT.

This clonotype was picked up a small number of times. The chain couples TRBV6-6 to TRBJ2-2; D remains unclear. Trimming took 0 bases from V and 13 from J, leaving 9 bases between them. Germline CDR1 MNHNY, CDR2 SVGAGI (reference sequence). This CDR3 region has 12 residues. CDR3 sequence: CASSYSLGSLFF. The CDR3 coding sequence is TGTGCCAGCAGTTACTCGCTAGGGTCGCTGTTTTTT.

The chain recombines TRBV6-1 with TRBJ1-6, with D hard to call. Deletions cut 8 bases from V and 0 bases from J, with 14 bases between. The CDR3 length is 16 residues. CDR1 and CDR2 from the germline V gene are MNHNS and SASEGT. As DNA, the CDR3 is TGTGCCAGCCTAAGATTGAGTAGCTCCTATAATTCACCCCTCCACTTT. Translated, it gives CASLRLSSSYNSPLHF.

This clonotype was seen ten or more times. The V call is TRBV7-9, the J call TRBJ1-5, with 9 bases identical to TRBD1. The CDR3 has 15 residues. Germline trimming cut 0 bases from V and 4 bases from J; bases unmatched to any gene: 1. Germline V CDR1 and CDR2: SEHNR, FQNEAQ (reference sequence). The CDR3 here is CASSLAGTGNQPQHF. CDR3 DNA sequence: TGTGCCAGCAGCTTAGCGGGGACAGGGAATCAGCCCCAGCATTTT.

This chain connects TRBV9 to TRBJ2-3; tentative D call: TRBD2 (5 bases). Germline V CDR1 and CDR2: SGDLS, YYNGEE. The length of the CDR3 is 15 residues. V dropped 1 base and J dropped 6 bases, with 15 bases sitting between them. The CDR3 DNA reads as TGTGCCAGCAGCGTAAGTCCGGGGAAGGTGGATACGCAGTATTTT. Amino acid sequence: CASSVSPGKVDTQYF.

The rearrangement links TRBV6-6 to TRBJ1-4; maybe TRBD1 (5 bases). The CDR3 has 17 residues. Trimming removed 0 bases at V and 8 bases at J, with 19 bases between. The germline V gene has CDR1 MNHNY and CDR2 SVGAGI (reference sequence). The CDR3 region is CASSYSIRVGVVEKLFF. The CDR3 DNA reads as TGTGCCAGCAGTTACTCGATTCGAGTAGGGGTAGTCGAAAAACTGTTTTTT.

This chain links TRBV5-1 with TRBJ2-3, with TRBD2 identical over 13 bases. With V trimmed by 3 bases and J by 1 base, 8 bases remained unmatched. From germline, CDR1 is SGHRS and CDR2 YFSETQ. The CDR3 covers 18 residues. The CDR3 spells CASSWTSGGLRGTDTQYF. The CDR3 bases are TGCGCCAGCAGCTGGACTAGCGGGGGCCTCAGGGGCACAGATACGCAGTATTTT.

In its sample, this clonotype was seen many times. This chain links TRBV20-1 with TRBJ1-1; D may be TRBD1 (5 bases). Germline CDR1 is DFQATT and CDR2 is SNEGSKA (reference sequence). V lost 3 bases to trimming and J lost 11 bases, with 25 bases between them. The CDR3 consists of 15 residues. This CDR3 reads CSASDTGPAGRFAFF. CDR3 nucleotide sequence: TGCAGTGCTAGTGACACGGGACCCGCGGGAAGGTTTGCTTTCTTT.

The chain carries TRBV29-1 and TRBJ2-1, with D hard to call. V dropped 0 bases and J dropped 9 bases, with 15 bases sitting between them. From germline, CDR1 is SQVTM and CDR2 ANQGSEA. The CDR3 loop spans 14 amino acids. The CDR3 loop reads CSVEDRAWVAEQFF. For the CDR3, the DNA is TGCAGCGTTGAAGATCGGGCTTGGGTTGCTGAGCAGTTCTTC.

The chain combines TRBV20-1 with TRBJ1-1; D is unclear. Germline-derived CDR1 and CDR2 are DFQATT and SNEGSKA (reference sequence). CDR3 length: 12 residues. V lost 3 bases to trimming and J lost 1 base, with 6 bases between them. The CDR3 nucleotides are TGCAGTGCTAGTATGCAGAACACTGAAGCTTTCTTT. This gives the protein CSASMQNTEAFF.

The chain recombines TRBV27 with TRBJ1-2; D gene ambiguous. CDR3 length: 12 residues. The germline V gene has CDR1 MNHEY and CDR2 SMNVEV (reference sequence). V lost 6 bases to trimming and J lost 6 bases, with 11 bases between them. The CDR3 DNA reads as TGTGCCAGCAGCCAGGATTTGGATGGCTACACCTTC. Amino acid sequence: CASSQDLDGYTF.

This clonotype was counted at least ten times. V gene TRBV18 combines with J gene TRBJ1-6; D gene unclear. Germline V CDR1 and CDR2: KGHSH, LQKENI. V was cut by 2 bases and J by 10 bases, with 21 bases left in between. This CDR3 comprises 17 residues. DNA of the CDR3: TGTGCCAGCTCACCAATGCCCCTGTTGGGAATTCGGTCACCCCTCCACTTT. Protein product: CASSPMPLLGIRSPLHF.

This rearrangement joins TRBV19 to TRBJ2-3; D is possibly TRBD2 (6 bases). The CDR3 is 17 residues long. Looked up from germline, CDR1 is LNHDA and CDR2 is SQIVND (reference sequence). With 6 bases removed from V and 5 bases from J, the gap between germline ends came to 24 bases. CDR3 DNA sequence: TGTGCCAGTAGGGACCTTACACGGGACTTCGGGAGAGATACGCAGTATTTT. Amino acids: CASRDLTRDFGRDTQYF.

The sample holds many counts of this clonotype. The chain carries TRBV20-1 and TRBJ1-2; D is undetermined. Germline V gene lookup returns CDR1 DFQATT and CDR2 SNEGSKA (reference sequence). The CDR3 spans 13 residues. The V end lost 3 bases, the J end lost 2 bases, and 10 bases lay between the germline ends. The DNA for the CDR3 is TGCAGTGCTAGGCCAGCCACGAACTATGGCTACACCTTC. It is translated as CSARPATNYGYTF.

V gene TRBV5-6 combines with J gene TRBJ1-2; tentatively, D is TRBD1 (6 bases). CDR3 length: 14 amino acids. Germline assignment: CDR1 SGHDT and CDR2 YYEEEE. Trimming stripped 1 base from V and 8 bases from J, with 15 bases between. CDR3 DNA sequence: TGTGCCAGCAGCTTGCCAGGGGCTCCCGGGGGCTACACCTTC. As protein: CASSLPGAPGGYTF.

This clonotype appeared a few times. The chain carries TRBV2 and TRBJ2-7; the match to TRBD1 covers 7 bases. The CDR3 covers 16 residues. The trim removed 6 bases at V and 0 bases at J, leaving 11 bases unmatched. Germline V gives CDR1 SNHLY, CDR2 FYNNEI. CDR3 DNA: TGTGCCAGCAGGAGAGGGTCAGGGGGAAGCTCCTACGAGCAGTACTTC. The encoded protein is CASRRGSGGSSYEQYF.

This clonotype was found many times. The genes are TRBV11-2 and TRBJ2-1, with D uncertain. The CDR3 has 11 amino acids. Germline loops: CDR1 SGHAT, CDR2 FQNNGV. V lost 0 bases and J 9 bases, leaving 3 bases between the germline ends. This CDR3 is CASSLEPEQFF. The CDR3 DNA is TGTGCCAGCAGCTTAGAGCCTGAGCAGTTCTTC.

The V gene is TRBV28, the J gene TRBJ1-4; D is ambiguous. This CDR3 comprises 11 residues. CDR1 and CDR2 from the germline V gene are MDHEN and SYDVKM. Trimming left V 6 bases short and J 5 bases short, with 4 bases between. The CDR3 coding sequence is TGTGCCAGCAGAGAGAATGAAAAACTGTTTTTT. Protein sequence: CASRENEKLFF.

This clonotype was seen a few times. CDR3 nucleotide sequence: TGTGCCAGCAGCTTAGCAGGGGGCTCCCCTGGCTACACCTTC. Its translation: CASSLAGGSPGYTF. This chain joins TRBV7-9 and TRBJ1-2; 7 positions agree with TRBD1. Germline assignment: CDR1 SEHNR and CDR2 FQNEAQ (reference sequence). V dropped 0 bases and J dropped 7; count of bases not matched to a gene: 5. The CDR3 runs 14 residues.

This clonotype was picked up a small number of times. The chain uses TRBV28 and TRBJ2-5, with TRBD2 matching over 12 bases. The CDR3 consists of 16 residues. V was clipped by 5 bases and J by 0 bases; unmatched bases: 4. Germline CDR1 is MDHEN and CDR2 is SYDVKM. In DNA, the CDR3 is TGTGCCAGCAGTGGACTAGCGGGGACCCACCAAGAGACCCAGTACTTC. Its translation is CASSGLAGTHQETQYF.

This clonotype has a handful of counts. V gene TRBV4-1 combines with J gene TRBJ2-1; D uncertain. Germline loops: CDR1 MGHRA, CDR2 YSYEKL. There are 16 residues in the CDR3. The V and J ends lost 1 base and 2 bases respectively, with 12 bases between them. The CDR3 here is CASSQVDLLTYNEQFF. CDR3 coding DNA: TGCGCCAGCAGCCAAGTAGACCTGTTGACCTACAATGAGCAGTTCTTC.